The rows below give T cell receptor beta chains drawn from one sample of a study of CD4 T cells in relation to SARS-CoV-2 and coronaviruses. The repertoire was sequenced with immunoSEQ multiplex PCR; TCRdb's copy has only in-frame clones and lacks some. The sample yields 35,000 to 40,000 clones, approximately 90% seen once. The sample comprised memory CD4+ T cells from PBMCs. Receptor source: an adult with COVID-19. CDR3s include the opening cysteine and the closing phenylalanine or tryptophan. Each record gives: clone size, D gene, V gene, J gene, CDR3 protein, CDR3 DNA. D genes are given only for firm matches. Rows may omit the clone size; those that give it use once, few, many or a size class.

size: NA; D: NA; V: TRBV5-1; J: TRBJ2-7; CDR3: CASSDWSSYEQYF; DNA: TGCGCCAGCAGCGACTGGAGCTCCTACGAGCAGTACTTC
size: NA; D: NA; V: TRBV11-3; J: TRBJ2-2; CDR3: CASSPRIGSSGELFF; DNA: TGTGCCAGCAGCCCCCGGATCGGGTCATCTGGGGAGCTGTTTTTT
size: NA; D: TRBD2; V: TRBV15; J: TRBJ2-7; CDR3: CATSRTSGVARSSYEQYF; DNA: TGTGCCACCAGCAGAACTAGCGGGGTAGCCCGGAGCTCCTACGAGCAGTACTTC
size: once; D: NA; V: TRBV5-6; J: TRBJ2-7; CDR3: CASSLAPNLYEQYF; DNA: TGTGCCAGCAGCTTGGCTCCCAACCTCTACGAGCAGTACTTC
size: NA; D: NA; V: TRBV28; J: TRBJ1-1; CDR3: CASRMLDGLMNTEAFF; DNA: TGTGCCAGCAGGATGCTTGACGGTCTTATGAACACTGAAGCTTTCTTT
size: NA; D: NA; V: TRBV27; J: TRBJ1-1; CDR3: CASSRLGTEAFF; DNA: TGTGCCAGCAGCCGCTTGGGGACTGAAGCTTTCTTT
size: NA; D: TRBD2; V: TRBV2; J: TRBJ2-5; CDR3: CASRGLADVETQYF; DNA: TGTGCCAGCAGGGGACTAGCCGATGTGGAGACCCAGTACTTC
size: few; D: TRBD1; V: TRBV6-1; J: TRBJ2-2; CDR3: CASSADRETAPGELFF; DNA: TGTGCCAGCAGTGCCGACAGGGAAACGGCCCCCGGGGAGCTGTTTTTT
size: NA; D: TRBD1; V: TRBV28; J: TRBJ2-7; CDR3: CASSLGGQGYEQYF; DNA: TGTGCCAGCAGTTTGGGGGGACAGGGGTACGAGCAGTACTTC
size: NA; D: NA; V: TRBV6-2/TRBV6-3; J: TRBJ1-5; CDR3: CASSYQGLRQPQHF; DNA: TGTGCCAGCAGTTATCAGGGGCTTCGCCAGCCCCAGCATTTT